The clone carrying this T cell receptor (beta chain) appeared once. Sequencing used immunoSEQ multiplex PCR; TCRdb keeps in-frame clones, though not all of them. The sample holds approximately 100,000 clones, over 75% seen once. This record comes from a study of PD-L1 blockade in urothelial cancer. Across the whole study: Male sex and bladder-origin urothelial cancer characterized about 90% of the roughly 29 patients.

This CDR3 has 18 amino acids. Trimming took 6 bases from V and 1 from J; bases not matched to a gene: 14. The germline V gene has CDR1 MRHNA and CDR2 SNTAGT. The clonotype originates from a man aged 50-59 years with urothelial cancer. This specimen consisted of PBMCs, obtained around atezolizumab (anti-PD-L1) treatment. V and J are TRBV6-4 and TRBJ1-5; 8 bases line up with TRBD1. CDR3 DNA: TGTGCCAGCAGGGGGGGTACAGGGGGACGAGTGAGCAATCAGCCCCAGCATTTT. This sequence encodes CASRGGTGGRVSNQPQHF.